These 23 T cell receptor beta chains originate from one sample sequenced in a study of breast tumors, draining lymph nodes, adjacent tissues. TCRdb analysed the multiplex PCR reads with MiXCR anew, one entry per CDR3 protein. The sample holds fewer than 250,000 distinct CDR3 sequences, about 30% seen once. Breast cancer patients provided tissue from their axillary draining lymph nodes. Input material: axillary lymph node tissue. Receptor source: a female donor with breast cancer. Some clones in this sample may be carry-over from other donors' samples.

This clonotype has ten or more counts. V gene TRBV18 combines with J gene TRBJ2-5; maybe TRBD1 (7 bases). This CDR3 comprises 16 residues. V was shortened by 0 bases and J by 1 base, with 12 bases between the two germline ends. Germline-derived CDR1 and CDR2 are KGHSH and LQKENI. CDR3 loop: CASSPPSGGIQETQYF. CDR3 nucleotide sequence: TGTGCCAGCTCACCACCTTCAGGGGGGATCCAAGAGACCCAGTACTTC.

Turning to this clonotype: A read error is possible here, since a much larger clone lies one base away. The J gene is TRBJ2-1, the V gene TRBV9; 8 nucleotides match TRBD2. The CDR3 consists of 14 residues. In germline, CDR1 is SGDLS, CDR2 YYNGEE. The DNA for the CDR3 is TGTGCCAGCAGCGTAGCGGGAGGGTACAATGAGCAGTCCTTC. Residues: CASSVAGGYNEQSF.

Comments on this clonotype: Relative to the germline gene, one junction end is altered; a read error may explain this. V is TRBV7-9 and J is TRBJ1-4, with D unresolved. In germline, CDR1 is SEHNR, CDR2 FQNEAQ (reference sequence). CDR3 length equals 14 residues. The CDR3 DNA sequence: TGTGCCAGCAGCGGAGGGAACAGCAATGAAAAGCTGTTTTTT. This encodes CASSGGNSNEKLFF.

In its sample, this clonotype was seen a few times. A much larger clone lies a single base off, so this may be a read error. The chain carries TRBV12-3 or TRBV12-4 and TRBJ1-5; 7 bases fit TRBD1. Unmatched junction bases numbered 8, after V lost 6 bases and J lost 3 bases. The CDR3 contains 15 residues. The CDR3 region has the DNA TGTGCCAGCAGCGACGGACAGGCTTTCAATCAGCCCCAGCATTTT. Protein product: CASSDGQAFNQPQHF.

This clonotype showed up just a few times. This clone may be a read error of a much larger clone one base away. The CDR3 protein is CASSSDRAGGYTF. Written as DNA, the CDR3 is TGTGCCAGCAGCTCGGACAGGGCCGGTGGCTACACCTTC. This sequence joins TRBV5-4 and TRBJ1-2; TRBD1 aligns across 8 bases. The V gene's germline CDR1 is SGHNT and CDR2 YYREEE (reference sequence). This CDR3 contains 13 residues. Unmatched junction bases numbered 5, after V lost 3 bases and J lost 7 bases.

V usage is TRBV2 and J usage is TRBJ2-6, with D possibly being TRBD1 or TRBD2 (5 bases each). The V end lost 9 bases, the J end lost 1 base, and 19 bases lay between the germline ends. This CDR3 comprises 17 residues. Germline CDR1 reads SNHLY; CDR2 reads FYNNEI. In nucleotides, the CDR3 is TGTGCCAGAAGGGACGGGGCTCTGTCTTCTGGGGCCAACGTCCTGACTTTC. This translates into CARRDGALSSGANVLTF.

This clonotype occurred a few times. This chain's CDR3 is CASRDSISPWDIQYF. CDR3 in DNA: TGTGCCAGCAGGGACAGCATCTCCCCATGGGACATTCAGTACTTC. The chain combines TRBV6-2 or TRBV6-3 with TRBJ2-4; possibly TRBD1 for D (6 bases). From germline, CDR1 is MNHEY and CDR2 SVGEGT. The CDR3 runs 15 residues. The V end was cut by 6 bases, the J end by 8 bases, with 20 bases between.

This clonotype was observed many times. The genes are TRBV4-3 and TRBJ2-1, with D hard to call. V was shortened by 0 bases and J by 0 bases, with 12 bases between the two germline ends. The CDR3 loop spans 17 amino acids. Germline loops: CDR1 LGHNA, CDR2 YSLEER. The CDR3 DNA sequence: TGCGCCAGCAGCCAAGAGACCAGGTCGAGCTCCTACAATGAGCAGTTCTTC. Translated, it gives CASSQETRSSSYNEQFF.

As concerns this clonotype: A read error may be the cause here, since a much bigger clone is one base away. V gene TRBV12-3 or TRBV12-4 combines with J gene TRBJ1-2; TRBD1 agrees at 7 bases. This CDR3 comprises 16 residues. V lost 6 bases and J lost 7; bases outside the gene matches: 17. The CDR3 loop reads CASSQMTGTKVCGYTF. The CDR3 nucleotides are TGTGCCAGCAGCCAGATGACAGGGACTAAAGTCTGTGGCTACACCTTC.

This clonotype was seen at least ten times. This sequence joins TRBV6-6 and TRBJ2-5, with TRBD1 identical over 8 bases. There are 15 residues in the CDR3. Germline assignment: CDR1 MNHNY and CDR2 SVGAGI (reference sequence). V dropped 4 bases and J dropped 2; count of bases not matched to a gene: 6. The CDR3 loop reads CASSSGDRPQETQYF. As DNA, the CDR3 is TGTGCCAGCAGTTCGGGGGACAGGCCGCAAGAGACCCAGTACTTC.

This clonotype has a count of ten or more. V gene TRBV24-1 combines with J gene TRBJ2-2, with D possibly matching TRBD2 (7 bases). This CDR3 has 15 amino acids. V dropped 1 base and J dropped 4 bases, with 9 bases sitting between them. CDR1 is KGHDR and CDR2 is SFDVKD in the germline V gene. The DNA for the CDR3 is TGTGCCACCAGTGATTTTCGGGGGGCCACCGGGGAGCTGTTTTTT. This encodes CATSDFRGATGELFF.

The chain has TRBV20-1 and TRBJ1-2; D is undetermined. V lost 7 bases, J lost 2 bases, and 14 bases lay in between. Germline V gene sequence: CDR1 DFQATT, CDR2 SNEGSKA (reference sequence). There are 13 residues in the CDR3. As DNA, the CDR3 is TGCAGTGTCCGGACCGCGGCGAACTATGGCTACACCTTC. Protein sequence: CSVRTAANYGYTF.

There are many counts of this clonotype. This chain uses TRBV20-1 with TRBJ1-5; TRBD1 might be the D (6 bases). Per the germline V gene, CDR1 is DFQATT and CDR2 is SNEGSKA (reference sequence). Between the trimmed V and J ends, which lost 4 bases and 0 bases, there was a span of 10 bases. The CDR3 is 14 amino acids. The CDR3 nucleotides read TGCAGTGCTACGAGACAGGCTAGCAATCAGCCCCAGCATTTT. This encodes CSATRQASNQPQHF.

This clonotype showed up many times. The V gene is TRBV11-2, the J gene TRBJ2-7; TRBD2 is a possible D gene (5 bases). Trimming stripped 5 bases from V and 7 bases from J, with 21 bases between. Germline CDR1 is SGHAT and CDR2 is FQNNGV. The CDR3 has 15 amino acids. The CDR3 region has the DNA TGTGCCAGCAGCGGAGTGTCAGGTTCCCCGGGGGAGCAGTACTTC. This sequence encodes CASSGVSGSPGEQYF.

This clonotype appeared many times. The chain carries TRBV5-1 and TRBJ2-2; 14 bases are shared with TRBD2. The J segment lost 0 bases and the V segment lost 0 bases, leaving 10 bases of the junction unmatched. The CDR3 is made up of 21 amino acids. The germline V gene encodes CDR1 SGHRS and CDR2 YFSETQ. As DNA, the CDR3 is TGCGCCAGCAGCTTGGCCCTGACTAGCGGGAGGGGGACGTCGAACACCGGGGAGCTGTTTTTT. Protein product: CASSLALTSGRGTSNTGELFF. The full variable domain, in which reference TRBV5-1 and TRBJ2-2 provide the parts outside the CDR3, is KAGVTQTPRYLIKTRGQQVTLSCSPISGHRSVSWYQQTPGQGLQFLFEYFSETQRNKGNFPGRFSGRQFSNSRSEMNVSTLELGDSALYLCASSLALTSGRGTSNTGELFFGEGSRLTVL.

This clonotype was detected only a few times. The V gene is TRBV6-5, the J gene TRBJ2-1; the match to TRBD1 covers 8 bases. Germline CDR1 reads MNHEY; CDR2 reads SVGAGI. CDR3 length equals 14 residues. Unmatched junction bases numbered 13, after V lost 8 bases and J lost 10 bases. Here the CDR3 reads CASAHLGQAQEQFF. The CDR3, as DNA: TGTGCCAGCGCCCACCTGGGACAGGCCCAGGAGCAGTTCTTC.

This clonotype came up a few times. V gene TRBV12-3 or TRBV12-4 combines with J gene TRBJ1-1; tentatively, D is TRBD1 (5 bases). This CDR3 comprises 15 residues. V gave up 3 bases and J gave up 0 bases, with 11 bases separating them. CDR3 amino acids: CASSFSGGVNTEAFF. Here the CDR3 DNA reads TGTGCCAGCAGTTTCTCGGGAGGGGTGAACACTGAAGCTTTCTTT.

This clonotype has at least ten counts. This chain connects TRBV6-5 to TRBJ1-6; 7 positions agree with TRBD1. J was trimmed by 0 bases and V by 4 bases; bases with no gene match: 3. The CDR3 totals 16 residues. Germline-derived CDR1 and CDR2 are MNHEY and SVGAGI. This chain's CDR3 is CASSFRDSSYNSPLHF. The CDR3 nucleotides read TGTGCCAGCAGTTTCCGGGACAGCTCCTATAATTCACCCCTCCACTTT.

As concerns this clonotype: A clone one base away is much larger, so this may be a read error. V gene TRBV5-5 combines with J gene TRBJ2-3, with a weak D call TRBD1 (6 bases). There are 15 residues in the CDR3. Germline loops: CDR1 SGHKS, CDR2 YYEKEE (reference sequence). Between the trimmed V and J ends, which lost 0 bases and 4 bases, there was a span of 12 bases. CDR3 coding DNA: TGTGCCAGCAGCTTGGGGACAGAATTATCAGATACGCAGTATTTT. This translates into CASSLGTELSDTQYF.

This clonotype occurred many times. This chain's CDR3 is CSARGGQGRNQPQHF. The CDR3 region has the DNA TGCAGTGCTAGGGGGGGACAGGGTCGCAATCAGCCCCAGCATTTT. The gene calls are TRBV20-1 and TRBJ1-5, with 9 nucleotides matching TRBD1. Germline V gene sequence: CDR1 DFQATT, CDR2 SNEGSKA (reference sequence). V lost 3 bases, J lost 2 bases, and 5 bases stayed unmatched. The CDR3 extends over 15 amino acids.

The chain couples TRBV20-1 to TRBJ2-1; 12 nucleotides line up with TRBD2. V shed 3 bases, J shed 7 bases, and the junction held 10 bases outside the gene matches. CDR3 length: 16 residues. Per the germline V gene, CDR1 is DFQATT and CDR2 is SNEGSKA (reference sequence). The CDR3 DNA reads TGCAGTGCTAGCCGGGGGACTAGCGGGCTGAGGAATGAGCAGTTCTTC. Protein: CSASRGTSGLRNEQFF.

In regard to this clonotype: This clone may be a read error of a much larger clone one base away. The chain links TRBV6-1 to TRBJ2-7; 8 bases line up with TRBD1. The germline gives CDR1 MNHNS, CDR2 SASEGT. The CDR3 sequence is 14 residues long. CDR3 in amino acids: CASSAGQGTYGQYF. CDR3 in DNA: TGTGCCAGCAGTGCCGGACAGGGAACCTACGGGCAGTACTTC.

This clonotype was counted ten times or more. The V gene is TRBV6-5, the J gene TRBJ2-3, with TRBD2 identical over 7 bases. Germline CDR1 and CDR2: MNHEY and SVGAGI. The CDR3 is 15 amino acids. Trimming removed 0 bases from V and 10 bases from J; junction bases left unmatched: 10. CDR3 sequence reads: CASSYSAGAGFAQYF. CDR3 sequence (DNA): TGTGCCAGCAGTTACTCTGCGGGAGCAGGTTTCGCGCAGTATTTT.